This T cell receptor (beta chain) originates from a study of T cell changes during pregnancy in multiple sclerosis. With 4 bases clipped from V and 0 bases from J, the junction kept 14 bases outside the gene matches. The CDR3 is 19 residues long. Germline lookup yields CDR1 SGHNT and CDR2 YYREEE (reference sequence). The repertoire was sequenced with immunoSEQ multiplex PCR; TCRdb's copy has only in-frame clones and lacks some. The data show tens of thousands of clones, approximately 90% seen once. V usage is TRBV5-4 and J usage is TRBJ2-7; 12 bases align to TRBD2. The sequence was collected from a female donor in good health, enrolled as a control in a pregnancy study. The sequences come from peripheral blood, collected in the first trimester of pregnancy. In nucleotides, the CDR3 is TGTGCCAGCAGCCCCCCGGGACTAGCGGGCGAAAAAAACTCCTACGAGCAGTACTTC. It yields the protein CASSPPGLAGEKNSYEQYF.